This T cell receptor (beta chain) is from a study of blood T cell repertoires in COVID-19 (dated by TCRdb to 2018 to 2020). Looking at the study overall: Samples from collaborators originated in the United States, Italy and Spain and spanned both the acute and convalescent phases of COVID-19. The material from the prospective study consisted of cDNA or gDNA derived from T cells, B-cell-depleted T cells, or PBMCs. Deeply sampled blood TCRbeta repertoires from subjects exposed to, actively infected with, or recovered from COVID-19 were included in the dataset. A freely available public database, intended as a resource for researchers studying the immune response to SARS-CoV-2, is where the repertoires were released. Samples came from the ongoing ImmuneRACE study (first 160 participants) plus 1,254 subjects from 6 global collaborators. The sample metadata nearly always contained a de-identified subject ID, COVID-19 status, age in years and sex. Where HLA class I and class II types were available, the types were taken from metadata supplied by the sample provider, not from assay-based typing. Broader findings and caveats from the paper: The amount of clinical and demographic metadata varied by source and participant and was provided uncurated.

The immunoSEQ Assay, a bias-controlled multiplex PCR, was used to amplify TCRbeta CDR3 regions from genomic DNA. Per the source publication's procedure: The number of nucleated cells in each sample was estimated from the amplification of reference gene primers within the assay. Sequence reads were collapsed and filtered to measure the absolute abundance of every unique TCRbeta CDR3 rearrangement. For each sample, productive Simpson clonality was calculated as the square root of Simpson's diversity index across productive rearrangements. The table was pulled from immuneACCESS by TCRdb, which kept in-frame rearrangements only. Such tables lose some clones; where checked, under half of the loss comes from unresolved V genes, and the rest has no known cause. The D gene and trimming were derived from the DNA, and the V and J assignments and clone size from that table. In this sample the table shows hundreds of thousands of clones, 79% of which occur a single time. The ten largest clones represent 4% of the sample.

About this clone itself: Which antigen it targets is not known. Base qualities were left out, and no much larger clone turns up one base away.

The collaborating institutions used their own protocols to collect whole blood in K2EDTA tubes. For TCRbeta analysis, collaborator samples were shipped as frozen whole blood, as isolated PBMCs, or as DNA extracted from either sample type. The CDR3 contains 18 residues, cysteine and phenylalanine counted. CDR3 DNA only is kept here, 54 bases in frame from base 1. Compared with germline, V lacks 4 bases and J lacks 8 bases; bases without a gene match: 10. According to the germline V gene, CDR1 reads KGHDR and CDR2 reads SFDVKD. The chain couples TRBV24-1 to TRBJ2-1, and 16 junctional nucleotides match TRBD2. The sequence derives from a woman between 40 and 50 years old with active or convalescent COVID-19. The sequenced material came from peripheral blood. At the DNA level, the sequence is TGTGCCACCAGTGACCCCGGGACTAGCGGGGGGGCCTTTTATGAGCAGTTCTTC. The translation is CATSDPGTSGGAFYEQFF.